Listed here is a single T cell receptor (beta chain). As yet, its antigen is unknown. PCR involved 60 Vbeta and 13 Jbeta primers. The data were produced by immunoSEQ multiplex PCR, yet TCRdb's version contains in-frame clones alone and is incomplete. In the table there are some 140,000 clones, approximately 84% of which are singletons. These donors, healthy bone marrow donors, were studied. This record belongs to a study of cytomegalovirus exposure and HLA in healthy donors. Study-level findings and limits: It was about 180 TCR beta chains that were listed as cytomegalovirus-associated. The records held CMV serostatus as the only immune exposure information.

Between the trimmed V and J ends, which lost 7 bases and 6 bases, there was a span of 18 bases. This CDR3 is built from 14 residues. The germline V gene encodes CDR1 MNHEY and CDR2 SVGAGI. The source is a woman in her late teens or twenties in good health and CMV-seronegative. The sequenced sample was PBMCs. J is TRBJ1-2 and V is TRBV6-5; unclear D gene. DNA of the CDR3: TGTGCCAGCAAGGGAGTCCGGGAAAGCGATGGCTACACCTTC. Translation gives CASKGVRESDGYTF.